The text below deals with one T cell receptor beta chain. cDNA synthesis used the whole RNA isolate, giving expressed TCRB sequences. Naive, central memory and regulatory T cell samples produced a mean of approximately 3.9 million reads. Some clones are missing from TCRdb's copy, which holds only in-frame ones; the method was immunoSEQ multiplex PCR. The profile covers under 500,000 clones, with 25% to 35% appearing a single time and around 0.065% taken by the ten largest. This sample stems from a study of beta chain features in type 1 diabetes. The sequencing input was naive CD4+ T cells from blood. This sequence was found in a man aged 18 to 30 in good health.

The DNA of the CDR3 is TGTGCCAGCTCACTACAGGGAGGAAATCAGCCCCAGCATTTT. Encoded protein: CASSLQGGNQPQHF. The chain links TRBV18 to TRBJ1-5; TRBD1 is a possible D gene (6 bases). The CDR3 sequence is 14 residues long. V lost 4 bases, J lost 4 bases, and 11 bases lay in between. Germline values: CDR1 KGHSH, CDR2 LQKENI.